This TCR beta chain was identified in a study of blood T cell repertoires in COVID-19. The overall study: Samples representing acute and convalescent COVID-19 were sourced from the United States, Italy and Spain. Nucleic acid was either cDNA or gDNA, and it came from T cells, B-cell-depleted T cells, or PBMCs.

In the original analysis: Reference gene primer amplification in the assay estimated nucleated cell counts. TCRdb's copy holds only in-frame clones and misses some; the assay was immunoSEQ multiplex PCR. The V and J calls and the clone size are those of that table, but D and trimming were determined from the DNA. The sample consists of 23,000 or so clones, about 89% of them appearing once. Trimming removed 4 bases from V and 4 bases from J; junction bases left unmatched: 10. The CDR3 is 16 amino acids. Germline V gives CDR1 SGHRS, CDR2 YFSETQ. This clonotype was sampled from a man in his sixties or seventies with active COVID-19. The rearrangement uses TRBV5-1 and TRBJ2-3, with TRBD2 matching over 9 bases. The sequencing sample was made of peripheral blood. The CDR3 loop reads CASSPGTSWGPDTQYF. CDR3 DNA sequence: TGCGCCAGCAGCCCAGGGACTAGCTGGGGACCAGATACGCAGTATTTT.